The clone carrying this T cell receptor beta chain was seen at least ten times. The antigen remains unidentified. This specimen comes from a study of T cells in Graves' hyperthyroidism and ophthalmopathy. Study-wide results and caveats: Most thyroid clonotypes expanded above 0.001 were also detected in blood.

RNA transcripts were the template for amplifying TCR beta CDR3 regions. Carried out on the TCR CDR3, a first-round RT-PCR used the HTBI primer set. One entry per CDR3 protein, called by TCRdb with MiXCR from the multiplex PCR reads. Of a few hundred thousand distinct CDR3 sequences listed, more than 15% were seen once; the top ten hold roughly 7.7%. With 6 bases clipped from V and 5 bases from J, the junction kept 10 bases outside the gene matches. The CDR3 extends over 15 amino acids. The V gene's germline CDR1 is MNHEY and CDR2 SMNVEV (reference sequence). The specimen sequenced was blood. The TCR was taken from a woman younger than 30 with Graves' hyperthyroidism. The genes are TRBV27 and TRBJ1-1, with 9 nucleotides matching TRBD1. For the CDR3, the DNA is TGTGCCAGCAGCTATACCGGGACAGGGCGGACTGAAGCTTTCTTT. This codes for CASSYTGTGRTEAFF.